This T cell receptor beta chain was identified during a study of spatial heterogeneity in lung cancer. Study-wide results and limits: Ubiquitous, expanded tumor-derived TCRs were more frequently observed in blood at resection than at follow-up.

Unique molecular identifiers tagged every individual TCR cDNA molecule. TCRdb recomputed calls from the 5' RACE reads with MiXCR, one row per CDR3 protein. The table has around 110,000 distinct CDR3 sequences, 10% to 15% seen once. The time point denotes: blood at routine non-recurrence follow-up after resection. Sequencing was performed on whole RNA extracted from tumor and nontumor lung tissue, or from frozen PBMC, and the material was left unsorted. The table lists this clonotype with a few counts. Its antigen remains unknown. The CDR3 extends over 15 amino acids. Germline V CDR1 and CDR2: DFQATT, SNEGSKA (reference sequence). V was clipped by 0 bases and J by 6 bases; unmatched bases: 9.

The material sequenced was PBMCs, taken at follow-up. The chain employs TRBV20-1 and TRBJ2-5, with TRBD1 matching 8 bases. This clonotype was sampled from a male donor with early-stage non-small cell lung cancer. The chain's CDR3 is CSARDAGGPWKTQYF. In DNA form, the CDR3 reads TGCAGTGCTAGAGATGCAGGGGGCCCCTGGAAGACCCAGTACTTC.